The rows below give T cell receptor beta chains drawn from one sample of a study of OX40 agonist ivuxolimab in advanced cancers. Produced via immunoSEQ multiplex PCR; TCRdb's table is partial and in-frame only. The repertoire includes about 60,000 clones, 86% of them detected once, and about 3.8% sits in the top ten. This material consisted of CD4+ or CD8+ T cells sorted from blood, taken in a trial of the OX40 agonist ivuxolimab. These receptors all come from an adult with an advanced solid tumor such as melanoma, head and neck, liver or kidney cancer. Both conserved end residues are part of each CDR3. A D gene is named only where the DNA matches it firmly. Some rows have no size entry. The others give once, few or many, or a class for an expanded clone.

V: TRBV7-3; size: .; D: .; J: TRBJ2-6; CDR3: CASSLYGTGANVLTF; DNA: TGTGCCAGCAGCTTATACGGCACTGGGGCCAACGTCCTGACTTTC
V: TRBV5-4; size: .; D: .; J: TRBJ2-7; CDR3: CAGSLAGGYEQYF; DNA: TGTGCCGGCAGCTTGGCTGGGGGCTACGAGCAGTACTTC
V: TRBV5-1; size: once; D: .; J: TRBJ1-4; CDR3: CASSPGGNEKLFF; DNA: TGCGCCAGCAGCCCTGGGGGTAATGAAAAACTGTTTTTT
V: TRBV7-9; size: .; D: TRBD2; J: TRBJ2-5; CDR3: CATTGTSGVPQETQYF; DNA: TGTGCCACAACCGGGACTAGCGGGGTACCTCAAGAGACCCAGTACTTC
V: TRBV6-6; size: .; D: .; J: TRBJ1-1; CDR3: CASLKPSGGNTEAFF; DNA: TGTGCCAGCTTAAAACCCTCTGGAGGGAACACTGAAGCTTTCTTT
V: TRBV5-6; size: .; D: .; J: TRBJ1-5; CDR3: CASSSRSNQPQHF; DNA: TGTGCCAGCAGCTCCCGTAGCAATCAGCCCCAGCATTTT
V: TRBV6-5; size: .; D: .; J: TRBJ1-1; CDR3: CASSYSRGTTEAFF; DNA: TGTGCCAGCAGTTACTCGAGGGGGACCACTGAAGCTTTCTTT
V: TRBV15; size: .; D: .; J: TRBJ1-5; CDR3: CATSRVTGPSSNQPQHF; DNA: TGTGCCACCAGCAGGGTAACAGGGCCGTCTAGCAATCAGCCCCAGCATTTT
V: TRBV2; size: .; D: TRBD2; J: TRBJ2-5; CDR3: CASSGLAALRKTQYF; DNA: TGTGCCAGCAGTGGACTAGCGGCACTTCGGAAGACCCAGTACTTC
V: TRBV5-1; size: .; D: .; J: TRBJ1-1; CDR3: CASMKASTHTEAFF; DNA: TGCGCCAGCATGAAGGCGAGTACTCACACTGAAGCTTTCTTT
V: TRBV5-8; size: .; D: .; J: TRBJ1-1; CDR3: CASSLWGARGTEAFF; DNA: TGTGCCAGCAGCTTGTGGGGGGCGCGAGGCACTGAAGCTTTCTTT
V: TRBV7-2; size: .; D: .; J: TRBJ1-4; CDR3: CASSLRQTNEKLFF; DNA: TGTGCCAGCAGCTTAAGGCAGACTAATGAAAAACTGTTTTTT
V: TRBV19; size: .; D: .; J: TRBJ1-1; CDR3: CASSTRTVNMNTEAFF; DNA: TGTGCCAGTAGTACCCGGACAGTAAACATGAACACTGAAGCTTTCTTT
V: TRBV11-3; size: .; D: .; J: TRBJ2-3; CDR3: CASSLSMTDTQYF; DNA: TGTGCCAGCAGCTTATCTATGACAGATACGCAGTATTTT
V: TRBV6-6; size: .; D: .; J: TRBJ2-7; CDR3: CASSRLEYEQYF; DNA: TGTGCCAGCAGCAGACTAGAATACGAGCAGTACTTC
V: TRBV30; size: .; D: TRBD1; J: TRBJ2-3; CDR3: CAWREAGGAGTDTQYF; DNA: TGTGCCTGGAGAGAAGCAGGGGGCGCCGGCACAGATACGCAGTATTTT
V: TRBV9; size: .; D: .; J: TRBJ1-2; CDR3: CASSSNYGYTF; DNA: TGTGCCAGCAGTTCTAACTATGGCTACACCTTC
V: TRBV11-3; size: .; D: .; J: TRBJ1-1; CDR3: CASSLAGGMNTEAFF; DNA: TGTGCCAGCAGCTTAGCGGGGGGCATGAACACTGAAGCTTTCTTT
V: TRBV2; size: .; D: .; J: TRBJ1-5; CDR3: CATQGGRVDQPQHF; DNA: TGTGCCACCCAGGGCGGCAGGGTTGATCAGCCCCAGCATTTT
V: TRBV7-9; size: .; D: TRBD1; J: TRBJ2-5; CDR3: CASSLGTGGQETQYF; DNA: TGTGCCAGCAGCCTCGGGACAGGGGGCCAAGAGACCCAGTACTTC
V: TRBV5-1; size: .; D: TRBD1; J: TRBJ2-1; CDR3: CASSLGTGGFGNEQFF; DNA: TGCGCCAGCAGCTTGGGGACAGGGGGCTTTGGCAATGAGCAGTTCTTC
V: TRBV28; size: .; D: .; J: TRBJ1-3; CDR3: CASIRGAGLSGNTIYF; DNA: TGTGCCAGCATCCGAGGAGCTGGGCTCTCTGGAAACACCATATATTTT
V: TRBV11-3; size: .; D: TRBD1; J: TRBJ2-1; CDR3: CASSLGSTGVSSGEQFF; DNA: TGTGCCAGCAGCTTAGGCTCGACAGGGGTATCGTCTGGTGAGCAGTTCTTC
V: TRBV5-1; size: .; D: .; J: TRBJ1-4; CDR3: CASSLLGRDDEKLFF; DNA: TGCGCCAGCAGCTTGTTAGGCAGGGATGATGAAAAACTGTTTTTT
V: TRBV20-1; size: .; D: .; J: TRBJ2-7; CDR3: CSASDRTEQYF; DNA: TGCAGTGCGTCCGACAGAACCGAGCAGTACTTC
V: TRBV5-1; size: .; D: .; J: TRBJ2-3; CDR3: CASSLGLGAGGTDTQYF; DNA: TGCGCCAGCAGCTTGGGGCTCGGGGCAGGAGGCACAGATACGCAGTATTTT
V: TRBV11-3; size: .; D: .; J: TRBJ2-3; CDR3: CASSLRDTQYF; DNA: TGTGCCAGCAGCTTGAGGGATACGCAGTATTTT
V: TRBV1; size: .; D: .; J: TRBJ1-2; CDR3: CTSSHSPTGAEDGYTF; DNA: TGCACCAGCAGTCACAGCCCGACCGGGGCGGAGGATGGCTACACCTTC
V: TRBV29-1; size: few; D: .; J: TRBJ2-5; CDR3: CSVDRGQETQYF; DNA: TGCAGCGTTGATAGGGGCCAAGAGACCCAGTACTTC
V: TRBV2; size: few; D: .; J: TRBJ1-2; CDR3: CASSEGGSYGYTF; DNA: TGTGCCAGCAGTGAAGGGGGGAGCTATGGCTACACCTTC
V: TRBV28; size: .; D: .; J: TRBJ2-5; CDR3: CASSRAGRRETQYF; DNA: TGTGCCAGCAGTCGGGCGGGGCGGCGGGAGACCCAGTACTTC
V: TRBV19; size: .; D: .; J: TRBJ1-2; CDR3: CASSVQGGGYTF; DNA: TGTGCCAGTAGTGTCCAGGGTGGTGGCTACACCTTC
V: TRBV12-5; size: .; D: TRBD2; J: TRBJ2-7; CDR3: CASGLVKVAGYYEQYF; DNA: TGTGCTAGTGGTTTGGTAAAAGTAGCGGGGTACTACGAGCAGTACTTC